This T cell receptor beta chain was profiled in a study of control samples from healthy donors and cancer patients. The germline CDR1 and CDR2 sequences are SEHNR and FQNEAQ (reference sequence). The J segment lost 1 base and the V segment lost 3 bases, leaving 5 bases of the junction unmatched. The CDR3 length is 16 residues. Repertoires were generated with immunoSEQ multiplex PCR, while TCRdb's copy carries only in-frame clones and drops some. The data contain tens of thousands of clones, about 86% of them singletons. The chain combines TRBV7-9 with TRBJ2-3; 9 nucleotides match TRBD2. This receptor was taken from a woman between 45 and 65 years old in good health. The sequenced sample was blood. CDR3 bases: TGTGCCAGCAGCTTTAGCGGGAGCCGGGGCACAGATACGCAGTATTTT. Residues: CASSFSGSRGTDTQYF. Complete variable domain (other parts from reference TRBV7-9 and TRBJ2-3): DTGVSQNPRHKITKRGQNVTFRCDPISEHNRLYWYRQTLGQGPEFLTYFQNEAQLEKSRLLSDRFSAERPKGSFSTLEIQRTEQGDSAMYLCASSFSGSRGTDTQYFGPGTRLTVL.